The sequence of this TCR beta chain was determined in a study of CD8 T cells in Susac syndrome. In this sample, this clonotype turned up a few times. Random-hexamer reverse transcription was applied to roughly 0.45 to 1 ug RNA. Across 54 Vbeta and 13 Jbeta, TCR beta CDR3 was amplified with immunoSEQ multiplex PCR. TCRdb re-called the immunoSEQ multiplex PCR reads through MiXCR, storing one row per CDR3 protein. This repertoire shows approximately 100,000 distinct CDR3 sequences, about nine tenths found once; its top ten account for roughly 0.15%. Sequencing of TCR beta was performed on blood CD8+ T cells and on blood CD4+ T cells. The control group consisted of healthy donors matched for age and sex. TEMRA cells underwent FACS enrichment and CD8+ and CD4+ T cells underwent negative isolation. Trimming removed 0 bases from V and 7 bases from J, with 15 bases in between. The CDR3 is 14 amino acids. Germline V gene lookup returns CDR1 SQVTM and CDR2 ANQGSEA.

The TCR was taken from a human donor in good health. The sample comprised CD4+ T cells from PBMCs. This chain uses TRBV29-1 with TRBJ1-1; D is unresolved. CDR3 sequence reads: CSVEDHPARYEAFF. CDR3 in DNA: TGCAGCGTTGAAGATCACCCGGCCCGGTATGAAGCTTTCTTT. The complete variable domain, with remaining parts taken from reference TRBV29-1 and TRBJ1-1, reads SAVISQKPSRDICQRGTSLTIQCQVDSQVTMMFWYRQQPGQSLTLIATANQGSEATYESGFVIDKFPISRPNLTFSTLTVSNMSPEDSSIYLCSVEDHPARYEAFFGQGTRLTVV.